The clone carrying this TCR beta chain was counted ten times or more. These data belong to a study of metastatic and nonmetastatic thyroid tumors. From the PCR reads, TCRdb re-called clones with MiXCR. The data show some 41,000 clones, with 25% to 35% seen just once and 9.9% held by the top ten. No treatment had been given to any patient before thyroid surgery. V lost 0 bases, J lost 4 bases, and 8 bases stayed unmatched. The germline gives CDR1 LGHNA, CDR2 YNFKEQ. This CDR3 contains 17 residues. Input material: blood. V gene TRBV4-2 combines with J gene TRBJ2-5; TRBD2 matches 10 bases. This TCR was recovered from a male donor with papillary thyroid cancer or a benign thyroid nodule (not recorded which). Some clones in this sample may be carry-over from other donors' samples. The CDR3 nucleotides are TGTGCCAGCAGCCAAGATGGCCCTAGCGGGAGTGGAGAGACCCAGTACTTC. It codes for CASSQDGPSGSGETQYF.